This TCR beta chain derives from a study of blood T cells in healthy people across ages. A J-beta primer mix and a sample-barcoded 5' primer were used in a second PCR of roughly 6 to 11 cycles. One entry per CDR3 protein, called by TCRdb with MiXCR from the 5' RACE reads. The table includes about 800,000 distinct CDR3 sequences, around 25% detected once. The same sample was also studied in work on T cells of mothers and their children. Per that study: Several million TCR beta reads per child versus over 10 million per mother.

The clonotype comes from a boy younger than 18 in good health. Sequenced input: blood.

The CDR3 nucleotides read TGTGCCAGTAGTAAAGTGGAGGGGGTCACCTACGAGCAGTACTTC. Translating gives CASSKVEGVTYEQYF. The rearrangement links TRBV19 to TRBJ2-5, with D tentatively TRBD1 or TRBD2 (6 bases each). The J call may be faulty, since TRBJ2-7 better matches the DNA end. Germline V gene lookup returns CDR1 LNHDA and CDR2 SQIVND (reference sequence). The CDR3 is made up of 15 amino acids.